This T cell receptor (beta chain) was sequenced during a study of response to subunit inactivated influenza vaccine. Findings and limits, study-wide: Each seasonal influenza vaccination, the authors suggested, recruits few new T cells.

From the RT-PCR reads, TCRdb called clonotypes with MiXCR, one entry per CDR3 protein. The table shows around 520,000 distinct CDR3 sequences, with 25% occurring only once. As for this clonotype: Its antigen is currently unknown.

V was clipped by 1 base and J by 1 base, with 10 bases between them. Germline lookup yields CDR1 SGHAT and CDR2 FQNNGV. The CDR3 sequence is 15 residues long. The receptor comes from a man in his forties or fifties who received an inactivated influenza vaccine. This chain uses TRBV11-2 with TRBJ1-1; D uncertain. The source material was CD4+ T cells sorted from PBMCs, sampled approximately 5 days after vaccination. CDR3 amino acids: CASSLVGSKNTEAFF. CDR3 nucleotides: TGTGCCAGCAGCTTAGTTGGGTCGAAGAACACTGAAGCTTTCTTT.